Following are 10 T cell receptor beta chains from one sample sequenced in a study of blood T cell repertoires in COVID-19. Method: immunoSEQ multiplex PCR; TCRdb's copy keeps in-frame clones and lacks some. The repertoire holds 65,000 to 70,000 clones, with approximately 88% as singletons. The sample consisted of peripheral blood. The source is a woman over 75 with acute or convalescent COVID-19.

This sequence joins TRBV27 and TRBJ2-1, with 9 nucleotides matching TRBD2. Trimming cost V 0 bases and J 10 bases; bases outside gene matches: 7. Germline loops: CDR1 MNHEY, CDR2 SMNVEV (reference sequence). The CDR3 spans 15 residues. The CDR3 is CASSLSRLAGNEQFF. The CDR3 region has the DNA TGTGCCAGCAGTTTATCCCGGCTAGCGGGGAACGAGCAGTTCTTC.

The J gene is TRBJ1-4, the V gene TRBV7-2; D is uncertain. Between the trimmed V and J ends, which lost 1 base and 8 bases, there was a span of 17 bases. Germline loops: CDR1 SGHTA, CDR2 FQGNSA. CDR3 length: 16 residues. For the CDR3, the DNA is TGTGCCAGCAGCTTAGTTCGACCCGAGGGAAGAGAAAAACTGTTTTTT. It encodes CASSLVRPEGREKLFF.

The chain uses TRBV5-1 and TRBJ1-3; D may be TRBD1 (6 bases). V lost 3 bases to trimming and J lost 2 bases, with 12 bases between them. CDR1 is SGHRS, CDR2 YFSETQ, per germline. The CDR3 is 15 residues long. The CDR3 loop is CASSSTGNTGNTIYF. DNA for the CDR3: TGCGCCAGCAGCTCCACAGGGAACACTGGAAACACCATATATTTT.

The chain uses TRBV15 and TRBJ2-7; D may be TRBD1 (6 bases). Trimming left V 3 bases short and J 6 bases short, with 21 bases between. The CDR3 is made up of 16 amino acids. In germline, CDR1 is LNHNV, CDR2 YYDKDF (reference sequence). The CDR3 coding sequence is TGTGCCACCAGCAGGGACAACAGGGTCTCCGCGGGCGAGCAGTACTTC. It codes for CATSRDNRVSAGEQYF.

This clone was detected only once. This chain links TRBV4-1 with TRBJ1-4; D is undetermined. This CDR3 is 17 amino acids long. The V end was cut by 0 bases, the J end by 8 bases, with 19 bases between. CDR1 and CDR2 (germline): MGHRA, YSYEKL. The CDR3 is CASSQEGGQTATEKLFF. In DNA, the CDR3 is TGCGCCAGCAGCCAAGAGGGCGGGCAGACCGCGACAGAAAAACTGTTTTTT.

The rearrangement uses TRBV3-1 (or the pseudogene TRBV3-2) and TRBJ2-4, with no clear D. The CDR3 is 12 residues long. V shed 1 base and J shed 9 bases, with 7 bases lying between them. Germline values: CDR1 LGHDT, CDR2 YNNKEL (reference sequence). The CDR3 protein is CASSQGDGIQYF. The CDR3 DNA is TGTGCCAGCAGCCAAGGAGATGGCATTCAGTACTTC.

The chain recombines TRBV28 with TRBJ1-2, with 10 bases aligning to TRBD1. The CDR3 extends over 14 amino acids. The germline gives CDR1 MDHEN, CDR2 SYDVKM. The J segment lost 5 bases and the V segment lost 5 bases, leaving 5 bases of the junction unmatched. CDR3 DNA sequence: TGTGCCAGCAGTGGACAGGGGGTGGGATATGGCTACACCTTC. It translates to CASSGQGVGYGYTF.

The chain carries TRBV9 and TRBJ2-1; maybe TRBD2 (5 bases). This CDR3 has 15 amino acids. Germline V gene data show CDR1 as SGDLS and CDR2 as YYNGEE. V dropped 7 bases and J dropped 1 base, with 15 bases sitting between them. CDR3 loop: CASSPGGRSYNEQFF. CDR3 coding DNA: TGTGCCAGCTCCCCCGGAGGCCGTTCCTACAATGAGCAGTTCTTC.

The chain recombines TRBV10-3 with TRBJ1-5; TRBD1 agrees at 7 bases. Trimming took 5 bases from V and 0 from J; bases not matched to a gene: 7. Germline V gene data show CDR1 as ENHRY and CDR2 as SYGVKD. The CDR3 consists of 16 residues. CDR3 sequence: CAISNDRAYSNQPQHF. The CDR3 DNA sequence: TGTGCCATCAGTAACGACAGGGCCTATAGCAATCAGCCCCAGCATTTT.

The chain uses TRBV28 and TRBJ2-7; a possible D gene is TRBD1 (6 bases). Germline assignment: CDR1 MDHEN and CDR2 SYDVKM. The CDR3 is 16 residues long. Trimming left V 2 bases short and J 1 base short, with 15 bases between. The DNA of the CDR3 is TGTGCCAGCAGTTTAGATAGGGGGTACCAGTCCTACGAGCAGTACTTC. It specifies CASSLDRGYQSYEQYF.